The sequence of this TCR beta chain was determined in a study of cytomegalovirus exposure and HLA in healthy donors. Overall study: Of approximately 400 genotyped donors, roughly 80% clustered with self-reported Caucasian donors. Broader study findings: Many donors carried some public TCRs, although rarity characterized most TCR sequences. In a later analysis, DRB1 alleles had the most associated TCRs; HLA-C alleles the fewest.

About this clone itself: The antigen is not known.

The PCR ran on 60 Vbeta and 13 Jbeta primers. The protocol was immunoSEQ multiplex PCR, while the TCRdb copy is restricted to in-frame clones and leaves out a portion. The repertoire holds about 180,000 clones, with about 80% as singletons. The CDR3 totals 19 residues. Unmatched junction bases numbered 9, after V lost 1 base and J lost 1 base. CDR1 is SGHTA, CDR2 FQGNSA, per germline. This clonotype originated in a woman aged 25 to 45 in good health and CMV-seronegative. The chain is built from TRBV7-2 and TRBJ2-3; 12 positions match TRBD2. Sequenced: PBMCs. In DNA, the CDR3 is TGTGCCAGCAGCTTAGATGGTCTAGCGGGGGGGCCTGGCACAGATACGCAGTATTTT. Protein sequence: CASSLDGLAGGPGTDTQYF. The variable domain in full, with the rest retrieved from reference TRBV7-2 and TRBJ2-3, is GAGVSQSPSNKVTEKGKDVELRCDPISGHTALYWYRQSLGQGLEFLIYFQGNSAPDKSGLPSDRFSAERTGGSVSTLTIQRTQQEDSAVYLCASSLDGLAGGPGTDTQYFGPGTRLTVL.